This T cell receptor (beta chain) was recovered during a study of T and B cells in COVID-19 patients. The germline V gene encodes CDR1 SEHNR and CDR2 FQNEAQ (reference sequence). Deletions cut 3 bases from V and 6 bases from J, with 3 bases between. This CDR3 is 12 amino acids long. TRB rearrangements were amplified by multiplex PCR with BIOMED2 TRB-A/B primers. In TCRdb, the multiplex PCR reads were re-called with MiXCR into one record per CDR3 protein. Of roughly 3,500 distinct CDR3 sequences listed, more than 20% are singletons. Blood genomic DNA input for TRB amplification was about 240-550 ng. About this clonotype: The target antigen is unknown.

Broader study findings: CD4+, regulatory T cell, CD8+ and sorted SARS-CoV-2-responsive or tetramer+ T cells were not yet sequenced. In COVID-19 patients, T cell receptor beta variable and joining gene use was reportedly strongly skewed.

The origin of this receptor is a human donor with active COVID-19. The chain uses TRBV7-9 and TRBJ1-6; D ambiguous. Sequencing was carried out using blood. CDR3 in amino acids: CASSLGNSPLHF. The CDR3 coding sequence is TGTGCCAGCAGCTTGGGTAATTCACCCCTCCACTTT.